These 30 T cell receptor beta chains were sequenced from one sample in a study of blood T cell repertoires in COVID-19. Some clones are missing from TCRdb's copy, which holds only in-frame ones; the method was immunoSEQ multiplex PCR. The sample contains hundreds of thousands of clones, under 90% of which appear only once. The sequenced sample consisted of peripheral blood. These receptors were collected from a man between 60 and 75 years old who had recovered from COVID-19.

The V call is TRBV19, the J call TRBJ2-2; D may be TRBD1 (5 bases). Trimming left V 6 bases short and J 5 bases short, with 16 bases between. The CDR3 covers 15 residues. The germline CDR1 and CDR2 sequences are LNHDA and SQIVND (reference sequence). DNA of the CDR3: TGTGCCAGTAGCCCCAGGGTAACTCAGACCGGGGAGCTGTTTTTT. Its translation: CASSPRVTQTGELFF. Filled out from reference TRBV19 and TRBJ2-2, the complete variable domain reads DGGITQSPKYLFRKEGQNVTLSCEQNLNHDAMYWYRQDPGQGLRLIYYSQIVNDFQKGDIAEGYSVSREKKESFPLTVTSAQKNPTAFYLCASSPRVTQTGELFFGEGSRLTVL.

This clone was detected only once. The chain couples TRBV5-1 to TRBJ1-2; D is perhaps TRBD1 (5 bases). The CDR3 has 14 amino acids. V lost 0 bases and J lost 3, with 9 bases in between. CDR1 is SGHRS, CDR2 YFSETQ, per germline. CDR3 region: CASSLAGTYYGYTF. CDR3 nucleotides: TGCGCCAGCAGCTTGGCCGGGACTTACTATGGCTACACCTTC.

The chain carries TRBV27 and TRBJ2-7; D possibly corresponds to TRBD2 (6 bases). This CDR3 comprises 14 residues. Trimming cost V 5 bases and J 3 bases, with 14 bases left between them. Looked up from germline, CDR1 is MNHEY and CDR2 is SMNVEV (reference sequence). As DNA, the CDR3 is TGTGCCAGCAGTAACCGCGGGACTCACTACGAGCAGTACTTC. Residues: CASSNRGTHYEQYF.

The V gene is TRBV3-1 (or the pseudogene TRBV3-2), the J gene TRBJ2-1, with 9 bases aligning to TRBD2. J gave up 0 bases and V 0 bases, and 0 bases lay outside the gene matches. Germline V gene data show CDR1 as LGHDT and CDR2 as YNNKEL (reference sequence). The length of the CDR3 is 16 residues. The CDR3 spells CASSQEAGGSYNEQFF. As DNA, the CDR3 is TGTGCCAGCAGCCAAGAAGCGGGAGGCTCCTACAATGAGCAGTTCTTC.

The chain joins TRBV30 to TRBJ2-7, with TRBD1 matching 7 bases. The CDR3 has 13 residues. CDR1 and CDR2 from the germline V gene are GTSNPN and SVGIG (reference sequence). The ends lost 6 bases at V and 2 bases at J; junction bases unmatched: 7. The CDR3 here is CACNRGGTYEQYF. For the CDR3, the DNA is TGTGCCTGCAACAGGGGCGGTACCTACGAGCAGTACTTC.

The J gene is TRBJ1-2, the V gene TRBV6-6; D unresolved. The V end lost 0 bases, the J end lost 7 bases, and 9 bases lay between the germline ends. Germline V CDR1 and CDR2: MNHNY, SVGAGI (reference sequence). This CDR3 region has 13 residues. The CDR3 nucleotides are TGTGCCAGCAGTTACTCGGAGGGCGCTGGCTACACCTTC. Its protein is CASSYSEGAGYTF.

This rearrangement joins TRBV9 to TRBJ1-5; D is perhaps TRBD1 (6 bases). Trimming took off 0 bases at V and 6 bases at J, with 10 bases between the two ends. Per the germline V gene, CDR1 is SGDLS and CDR2 is YYNGEE. This CDR3 contains 14 residues. The CDR3 nucleotides are TGTGCCAGCAGCGTAGATTCAGGGGTTCAGCCCCAGCATTTT. Its protein is CASSVDSGVQPQHF.

Only a few counts were recorded for this clone. V usage is TRBV5-8 and J usage is TRBJ2-3; D is perhaps TRBD2 (5 bases). CDR1 SGHTS and CDR2 YDEGEE come from the germline V gene. This CDR3 has 12 residues. V gave up 4 bases and J gave up 7 bases, with 10 bases separating them. CDR3 sequence (DNA): TGTGCCAGCAGCCATAGCGTCAATACGCAGTATTTT. This sequence encodes CASSHSVNTQYF.

V usage is TRBV6-2 or TRBV6-3 and J usage is TRBJ1-5; D may be TRBD1 (6 bases). Germline CDR1 is MNHEY and CDR2 is SVGEGT. The V gene lost 6 bases and the J gene lost 4 bases, with 13 bases spanning the gap. The CDR3 is made up of 14 amino acids. This chain's CDR3 is CASSPTGTNQPQHF. The CDR3, as DNA: TGTGCCAGCAGCCCGACAGGAACTAATCAGCCCCAGCATTTT.

The genes are TRBV7-3 and TRBJ1-1; 9 bases map to TRBD1. V was clipped by 5 bases and J by 1 base; unmatched bases: 8. In germline, CDR1 is SGHTA, CDR2 FQGTGA. The CDR3 contains 16 residues. CDR3 region: CASSPPTGGKNTEAFF. In DNA form, the CDR3 reads TGTGCCAGCAGCCCCCCGACAGGGGGTAAGAACACTGAAGCTTTCTTT.

This clone appeared a single time. This chain links TRBV7-2 with TRBJ2-3; 9 bases are shared with TRBD1. The CDR3 consists of 16 residues. The V gene's germline CDR1 is SGHTA and CDR2 FQGNSA. V dropped 6 bases and J dropped 2; count of bases not matched to a gene: 9. CDR3 DNA: TGTGCCAGCAGAGCCGCCCGGGACAGGGTCACAGATACGCAGTATTTT. Protein: CASRAARDRVTDTQYF.

This clone has more than one count but fewer than ten. V is TRBV28 and J is TRBJ2-1, with D possibly TRBD2 on 5 matching bases. Germline V gene lookup returns CDR1 MDHEN and CDR2 SYDVKM. The CDR3 extends over 12 amino acids. V was clipped by 5 bases and J by 3 bases, with 5 bases between them. CDR3 protein: CASSGLYNEQFF. The CDR3 nucleotides read TGTGCCAGCAGTGGACTCTACAATGAGCAGTTCTTC.

This rearrangement joins TRBV2 to TRBJ2-2; 12 bases line up with TRBD2. CDR1 is SNHLY, CDR2 FYNNEI, per germline. This CDR3 spans 16 amino acids. J lost 5 bases, V lost 7 bases, and 8 bases had no gene match. The CDR3 region is CASTKTSGGRTGELFF. Here the CDR3 DNA reads TGTGCCAGCACCAAGACTAGCGGGGGCCGAACCGGGGAGCTGTTTTTT.

The chain carries TRBV19 and TRBJ2-3; the match to TRBD2 covers 13 bases. The V gene end was trimmed by 7 bases and the J gene end by 5 bases; junction bases not matched to a gene: 9. The CDR3 spans 16 residues. Germline CDR1 LNHDA, CDR2 SQIVND (reference sequence). CDR3 loop: CASTAGLAGRGDTQYF. The DNA of the CDR3 is TGTGCCAGTACCGCGGGACTAGCGGGACGGGGAGATACGCAGTATTTT.

The chain recombines TRBV3-1 (or the pseudogene TRBV3-2) with TRBJ1-1; the match to TRBD1 covers 8 bases. The trim removed 3 bases at V and 12 bases at J, leaving 9 bases unmatched. CDR1 and CDR2 (germline): LGHDT, YNNKEL (reference sequence). The length of the CDR3 is 13 residues. CDR3 region: CASSHVTGAEPFF. CDR3 coding DNA: TGTGCCAGCAGCCATGTGACAGGGGCCGAACCTTTCTTT.

This CDR3 is CASSGTPGRRGSPLHF. Written as DNA, the CDR3 is TGTGCCAGCAGTGGGACGCCGGGACGGCGGGGGTCACCCCTCCACTTT. The chain recombines TRBV2 with TRBJ1-6; maybe TRBD1 (5 bases). CDR1 and CDR2 from the germline V gene are SNHLY and FYNNEI. Between the trimmed V and J ends, which lost 4 bases and 10 bases, there was a span of 20 bases. CDR3 length: 16 residues.

The rearrangement joins TRBV2 to TRBJ1-2; 7 positions agree with TRBD1. The CDR3 runs to 15 residues. The junction had 9 bases not matched to a gene; V was cut back by 6 bases and J by 2 bases. Germline-derived CDR1 and CDR2 are SNHLY and FYNNEI. CDR3 in DNA: TGTGCCAGCAGGTCCTCCGGGACAGCCAACTATGGCTACACCTTC. Amino acid sequence: CASRSSGTANYGYTF.

There are a few counts of this clone. CDR3 sequence (DNA): TGTGCCAGCACCCCCGGGACAGGTTCCTACAATGAGCAGTTCTTC. Protein sequence: CASTPGTGSYNEQFF. The rearrangement links TRBV2 to TRBJ2-1, with 8 bases matching TRBD1. CDR1 SNHLY and CDR2 FYNNEI come from the germline V gene. CDR3 length equals 15 residues. J lost 1 base, V lost 7 bases, and 6 bases had no gene match.

This clone turned up a few times. This rearrangement joins TRBV6-5 to TRBJ1-5; no clear D. Germline CDR1 reads MNHEY; CDR2 reads SVGAGI. This CDR3 is built from 13 residues. V shed 7 bases and J shed 4 bases, with 11 bases lying between them. The CDR3 nucleotides read TGTGCCAGCACCACAAAACAGAATCAGCCCCAGCATTTT. Protein product: CASTTKQNQPQHF.

The chain is built from TRBV27 and TRBJ2-5, with D perhaps TRBD2 (6 bases). From germline, CDR1 is MNHEY and CDR2 SMNVEV (reference sequence). The CDR3 spans 16 residues. V lost 5 bases to trimming and J lost 4 bases, with 20 bases between them. CDR3 nucleotides: TGTGCCAGCAGTCAATTTCTCCCGGGAGAGGTAGAGACCCAGTACTTC. Encoded protein: CASSQFLPGEVETQYF.

Turning to this clone: Germline and junction disagree at one end, which may indicate a read error. The chain is built from TRBV2 and TRBJ2-2; 7 nucleotides align to TRBD1. Germline values: CDR1 SNHLY, CDR2 FYNNEI. There are 14 residues in the CDR3. The CDR3 reads CASREDRAYGELFF. As DNA, the CDR3 is TGTGCCAGCAGGGAAGACAGGGCCTACGGGGAGCTGTTTTTT. Complete variable domain (other parts from reference TRBV2 and TRBJ2-2): EPEVTQTPSHQVTQMGQEVILRCVPISNHLYFYWYRQILGQKVEFLVSFYNNEISEKSEIFDDQFSVERPDGSNFTLKIRSTKLEDSAMYFCASREDRAYGELFFGEGSRLTVL.

V is TRBV30 and J is TRBJ2-5; 9 bases agree with TRBD2. CDR3 length: 14 amino acids. Germline CDR1 is GTSNPN and CDR2 is SVGIG (reference sequence). Trimming removed 8 bases from V and 0 bases from J; junction bases left unmatched: 7. CDR3 nucleotide sequence: TGTGCCAGCGGACTAGCGAGAAACCAAGAGACCCAGTACTTC. It yields the protein CASGLARNQETQYF.

The chain has TRBV4-1 and TRBJ1-2; 10 bases are a match to TRBD1. Germline V gives CDR1 MGHRA, CDR2 YSYEKL. V lost 5 bases to trimming and J lost 6 bases; unmatched junction nucleotides: 9. The CDR3 sequence is 15 residues long. CDR3 sequence reads: CASSNPDRGLDGYTF. The CDR3, as DNA: TGCGCCAGCAGCAATCCGGACAGGGGGTTGGATGGCTACACCTTC.

V gene TRBV7-3 combines with J gene TRBJ2-5; a weak D match, TRBD2 (5 bases). The CDR3 sequence is 13 residues long. Trimming stripped 0 bases from V and 5 bases from J, with 7 bases between. Germline CDR1 SGHTA, CDR2 FQGTGA. The CDR3 loop is CASSLTRAETQYF. The CDR3 DNA follows: TGTGCCAGCAGCTTAACGCGGGCGGAGACCCAGTACTTC.

V usage is TRBV19 and J usage is TRBJ2-7; 11 bases are shared with TRBD2. This CDR3 region has 16 residues. CDR1 is LNHDA, CDR2 SQIVND, per germline (reference sequence). Trimming cost V 6 bases and J 1 base; bases outside gene matches: 8. Written as DNA, the CDR3 is TGTGCCAGTAGGGCAACTAGCGGGAGAGCTTCCTACGAGCAGTACTTC. It translates to CASRATSGRASYEQYF.

The rearrangement links TRBV7-8 to TRBJ1-5; D perhaps matches TRBD1 (6 bases). There are 14 residues in the CDR3. CDR1 and CDR2 from the germline V gene are SGHVS and FQNEAQ. V was trimmed by 6 bases and J by 7 bases, leaving 16 bases between them. This CDR3 is CASSLQGLRQPQHF. CDR3 sequence (DNA): TGTGCCAGCAGTCTTCAGGGGTTGAGGCAGCCCCAGCATTTT.

This sequence joins TRBV18 and TRBJ2-5, with D possibly TRBD1 on 5 matching bases. The V gene lost 3 bases and the J gene lost 0 bases, with 11 bases spanning the gap. The CDR3 is 15 amino acids. CDR1 and CDR2 (germline): KGHSH, LQKENI. CDR3 region: CASSPQGANQETQYF. The CDR3 nucleotides are TGTGCCAGCTCACCGCAGGGTGCCAACCAAGAGACCCAGTACTTC.

The V call is TRBV28, the J call TRBJ2-7; TRBD2 agrees at 13 bases. J lost 4 bases, V lost 6 bases, and 3 bases had no gene match. The length of the CDR3 is 14 residues. Germline CDR1 reads MDHEN; CDR2 reads SYDVKM. This chain's CDR3 is CASSSTSGRYEQYF. DNA of the CDR3: TGTGCCAGCAGCTCGACTAGCGGGAGGTACGAGCAGTACTTC. The entire variable domain, with the rest obtained from reference TRBV28 and TRBJ2-7, is as follows: DVKVTQSSRYLVKRTGEKVFLECVQDMDHENMFWYRQDPGLGLRLIYFSYDVKMKEKGDIPEGYSVSREKKERFSLILESASTNQTSMYLCASSSTSGRYEQYFGPGTRLTVT.

The chain joins TRBV5-6 to TRBJ1-3; weak D call: TRBD1 (5 bases). Germline V CDR1 and CDR2: SGHDT, YYEEEE. The CDR3 runs to 13 residues. Trimming shortened V by 3 bases and J by 5 bases, and 9 bases separated the two germline ends. The CDR3 DNA follows: TGTGCCAGCAGCTCAGGGTCGCGAAACACCATATATTTT. This sequence encodes CASSSGSRNTIYF.

In this sample, this clone turned up a few times. V is TRBV5-5 and J is TRBJ2-2; TRBD2 aligns across 12 bases. V shed 4 bases, J shed 5 bases, and the junction held 12 bases outside the gene matches. CDR1 is SGHKS and CDR2 is YYEKEE in the germline V gene (reference sequence). This CDR3 region has 18 residues. In DNA, the CDR3 is TGTGCCAGCAGCCCATCCCCTAGCGGGAGGGCCCGAACCGGGGAGCTGTTTTTT. The encoded protein is CASSPSPSGRARTGELFF.